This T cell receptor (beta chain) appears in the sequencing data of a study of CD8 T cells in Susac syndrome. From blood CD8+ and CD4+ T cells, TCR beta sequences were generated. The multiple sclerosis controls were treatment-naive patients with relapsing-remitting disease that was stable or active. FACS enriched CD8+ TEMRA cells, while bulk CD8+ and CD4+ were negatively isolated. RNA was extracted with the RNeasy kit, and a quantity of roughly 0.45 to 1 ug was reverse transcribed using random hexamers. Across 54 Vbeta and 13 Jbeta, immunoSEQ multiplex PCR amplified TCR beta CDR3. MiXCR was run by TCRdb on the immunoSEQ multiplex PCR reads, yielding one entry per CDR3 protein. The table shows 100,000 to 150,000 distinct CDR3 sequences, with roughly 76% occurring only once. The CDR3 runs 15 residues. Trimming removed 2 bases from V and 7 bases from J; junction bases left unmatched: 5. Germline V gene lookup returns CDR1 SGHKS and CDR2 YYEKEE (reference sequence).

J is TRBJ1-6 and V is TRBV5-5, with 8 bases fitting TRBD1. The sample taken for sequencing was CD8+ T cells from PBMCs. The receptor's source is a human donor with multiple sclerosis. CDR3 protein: CASSFKQGVNSPLHF. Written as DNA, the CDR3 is TGTGCCAGCAGCTTTAAACAGGGGGTCAATTCACCCCTCCACTTT.